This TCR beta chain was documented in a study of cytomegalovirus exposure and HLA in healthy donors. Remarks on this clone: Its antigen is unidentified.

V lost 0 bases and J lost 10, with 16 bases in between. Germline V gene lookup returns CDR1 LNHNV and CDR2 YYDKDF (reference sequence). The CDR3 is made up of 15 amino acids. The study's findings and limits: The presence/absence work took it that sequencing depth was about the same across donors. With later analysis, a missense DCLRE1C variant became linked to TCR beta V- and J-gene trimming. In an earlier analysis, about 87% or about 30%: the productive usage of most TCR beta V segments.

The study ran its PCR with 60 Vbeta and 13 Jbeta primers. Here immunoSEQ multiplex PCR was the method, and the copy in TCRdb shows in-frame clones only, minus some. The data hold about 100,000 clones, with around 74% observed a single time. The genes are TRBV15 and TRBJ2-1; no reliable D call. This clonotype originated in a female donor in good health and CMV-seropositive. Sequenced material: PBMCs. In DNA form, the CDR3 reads TGTGCCACCAGCAGAGATATTACAGCAAGGTTGGAGCAGTTCTTC. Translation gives CATSRDITARLEQFF.